The present T cell receptor (beta chain) was sequenced within a study of CD8+ T cells in alopecia areata. The authors extracted RNA and reverse transcribed it into cDNA as the sequencing template. Profiling relied on immunoSEQ multiplex PCR, and the TCRdb table lists in-frame clones only, not all of them. Here the sample spans approximately 150,000 clones, around 58% being singletons. Treatment given: oral pan-JAK inhibitor, 5-10 mg twice daily. Sample: CD4+ T cells sorted from blood, taken at approximately week 56, from a patient treated with tofacitinib. The clonotype was recovered from a human donor with alopecia areata.

CDR3 amino acids: CAWSGGGGETQYF. DNA for the CDR3: TGTGCCTGGAGCGGCGGGGGAGGCGAGACCCAGTACTTC. The J gene is TRBJ2-5, the V gene TRBV30; the match to TRBD2 covers 7 bases. V was clipped by 3 bases and J by 5 bases; unmatched bases: 6. Germline V lookup: CDR1 GTSNPN, CDR2 SVGIG (reference sequence). CDR3 length equals 13 residues.